Listed below are T cell receptor beta chains from one sample, sequenced in a study of blood T cells in healthy people across ages. TCRdb called the 5' RACE reads again in MiXCR, with one record for every CDR3 protein. Among about 1,400,000 distinct CDR3 sequences listed, approximately 63% were seen once. Material for sequencing was blood. The receptors derive from a man aged 18 to 29 in good health. Each CDR3 is given with its conserved first and last residue. The D gene is left open where the match is weak. A row's size may be missing; if present it is once, few, many or a size class.

.	.	TRBV5-1	TRBJ2-3	TGCGCCAGCGACGAAAAACAGGGTCGCGCAGATACGCAGTATTTT	CASDEKQGRADTQYF
.	TRBD1	TRBV4-2	TRBJ2-7	TGTGCCAGCAGCCAGAACCCCCGGACAGGGGACGAGCAGTACTTC	CASSQNPRTGDEQYF
.	.	TRBV7-8	TRBJ2-1	TGTGCCAGCCTCCAGAGAGGAGACCTATACTACAATGAGCAGTTCTTC	CASLQRGDLYYNEQFF
.	TRBD2	TRBV29-1	TRBJ2-5	TGCAGCGTTGAAGAGGAGAGCGGGGGGCCTTTCCGTGAGACCCAGTACTTC	CSVEEESGGPFRETQYF
.	TRBD1	TRBV9	TRBJ2-7	TGTGCCAGCGAGGCGTCAGGGGGCAACGAGCAGTACTTC	CASEASGGNEQYF
few	.	TRBV3-1	TRBJ2-4	TGTGCCAGCAGCCAGGGGTGGACCAAAAACATTCAGTACTTC	CASSQGWTKNIQYF
.	.	TRBV10-3	TRBJ1-5	TGTGCCATCAGTGAGGGGGGGACTCGGCAGCCCCAGCATTTT	CAISEGGTRQPQHF
few	.	TRBV20-1	TRBJ2-4	TGCAGTGCTAGAACTCGGGACATTCAGTACTTC	CSARTRDIQYF
.	TRBD1	TRBV29-1	TRBJ1-1	TGCGGCGGGAATGGACAGGGGGCTGAAGCTTTCTTT	CGGNGQGAEAFF
few	.	TRBV7-9	TRBJ2-3	TGTGCCAGCAGCTTAGCGCGGCAGGGCCCAGATACGCAGTATTTT	CASSLARQGPDTQYF
few	.	TRBV2	TRBJ1-2	TGTGCCAGCAACGAGGAGATCTATGGCTACACCTTC	CASNEEIYGYTF
.	.	TRBV5-1	TRBJ2-5	TGCGCCAGCAGCCACCAAGGTTCGGATGAGACCCAGTGCTTC	CASSHQGSDETQCF
.	.	TRBV5-8	TRBJ2-5	TGTGCCAGCAGCGGTATGTGGGGGGAACCTCAAGAGACCCAGTACTTC	CASSGMWGEPQETQYF
few	.	TRBV7-9	TRBJ1-1	TGTGCCAGCAGCTTTATTGGTAACCCCTTTGAAGCTTTCTTT	CASSFIGNPFEAFF
few	TRBD1	TRBV3-1	TRBJ2-5	TGTGCCAGCAGCCAAAATTCTTTCGGGACAGGGGGCACGGAGACCCAGTACTTC	CASSQNSFGTGGTETQYF
.	.	TRBV29-1	TRBJ2-3	TGCAGCGTTGGGGGGGGCCCGAATACGCAGTATTTT	CSVGGGPNTQYF
once	.	TRBV7-6	TRBJ2-7	TGTGCCAGCAGCTTAGCAAGGGTCGGAGGCCGGAGCTCCTACGAGCAGTACTTC	CASSLARVGGRSSYEQYF
.	TRBD2	TRBV29-1	TRBJ2-7	TGCAGCGTTCTAGTTGGGGACTACTCTCGCGAGCAGTACTTC	CSVLVGDYSREQYF
.	.	TRBV10-1	TRBJ2-3	TGCGCCAGCAGTGACCGGGACGGCACAGATACGCAGTATTTT	CASSDRDGTDTQYF
few	TRBD2	TRBV29-1	TRBJ2-7	TGCAGCGTTAAGCGGACTAGCGGGGCCTACGAGCAGTACTTC	CSVKRTSGAYEQYF
.	.	TRBV29-1	TRBJ2-3	TGCAGCGTTGTAAAGGCCACGCAAAGCACAGATACGCAGTATTTT	CSVVKATQSTDTQYF
.	TRBD2	TRBV24-1	TRBJ2-1	TGTGCCACCAGTGACCAGGTTTGGGGGGGGTCCTCCTACAATGAGCAGTTCTTC	CATSDQVWGGSSYNEQFF
.	.	TRBV5-1	TRBJ1-1	TGCGCCAGCAGCCTCACCTATCCGGGACAAGGCCATGAAGCTTTCTTT	CASSLTYPGQGHEAFF
once	.	TRBV20-1	TRBJ2-5	TGCAGTGCTAGAAGAGGGCCTCAGGAGACCCAGTACTTC	CSARRGPQETQYF
.	.	TRBV5-6	TRBJ1-4	TGTGCCAGCAGCCTACCTTTTGACAGCCCTAATGAAAAACTGTTTTTT	CASSLPFDSPNEKLFF
.	TRBD2	TRBV12-3/TRBV12-4	TRBJ2-3	TGTGCCAGCAGTTTCAGACTAGCGAGGGCGACAGATACGCAGTATTTT	CASSFRLARATDTQYF
few	.	TRBV10-3	TRBJ2-2	TGTGCCATCACCGGCACGAACACCGGGGAGCTGTTTTTT	CAITGTNTGELFF
few	TRBD1	TRBV12-3/TRBV12-4	TRBJ1-2	TGTGCCAGCAGTTTATTGACAGGGTTTGGCTACACCTTC	CASSLLTGFGYTF
.	TRBD2	TRBV4-3	TRBJ2-1	TGCGCCAGCAGCCAAGATTGGGGGGGGGACTACAATGAGCAGTTCTTC	CASSQDWGGDYNEQFF
.	.	TRBV6-6	TRBJ2-7	TGTGCCAGCAGTTACTCTGGAGGGAAGGAGCAGTACTTC	CASSYSGGKEQYF
.	TRBD1	TRBV7-7	TRBJ2-1	TGTGCTAGCAGCCCCAACGCCGGGACAGTCAACAATGAGCAGTTCTTC	CASSPNAGTVNNEQFF
.	.	TRBV7-8	TRBJ2-5	TGTGCCATCAGGGATCGGGAGACCCAGTACTTC	CAIRDRETQYF
.	TRBD2	TRBV29-1	TRBJ2-3	TGCAGCGCCCTAGCGGGGGGGCGCGCAGATACGCAGTATTTT	CSALAGGRADTQYF
.	.	TRBV6-2/TRBV6-3	TRBJ2-1	TGTGCCAGCAGGCTACTCGGGGGCCCCGCCTACAATGAGCAGTTCTTC	CASRLLGGPAYNEQFF
.	.	TRBV21-1	TRBJ2-3	TGTGCCAGCAGCAAATTAGCCCCAAGCACAGATACGCAGTATTTT	CASSKLAPSTDTQYF
.	.	TRBV6-5	TRBJ2-5	TGTGCCAGCATTCCTCCACAGGACACCCCAGAGACCCAGTACTTC	CASIPPQDTPETQYF
.	.	TRBV15	TRBJ1-3	TGTGCCACCAGCCCGAGAAGGGGGGGTCAGGGAAACACCATATATTTT	CATSPRRGGQGNTIYF
.	.	TRBV10-3	TRBJ1-5	TGTGCCATCGGGGGATCGGGGGGCAATCAGCCCCAGCATTTT	CAIGGSGGNQPQHF
few	.	TRBV25-1	TRBJ1-2	TGTGCCAGCAACACAGGCTATGGCTACACCTTC	CASNTGYGYTF
once	TRBD2	TRBV13	TRBJ2-7	TGTGCCAGCAGCTCATGGCTAGCGGGGGCTACCGACGAGCAGTACTTC	CASSSWLAGATDEQYF
.	.	TRBV4-1	TRBJ2-7	TGCGCCAGCAGCCAAGTACAGGCCTACGAGCAGTACTTC	CASSQVQAYEQYF
.	.	TRBV27	TRBJ1-5	TGTGCCAGCAGTTTCGCTGGGGCGGGGAATCAGCCCCAGCATTTT	CASSFAGAGNQPQHF
.	.	TRBV3-1	TRBJ2-7	TGTGCCAGCGGAAGGGGAGCTAACCACGAGCAGTACTTC	CASGRGANHEQYF
once	.	TRBV13	TRBJ2-7	TGTGCCAGCAGCTTAGACCCTAGCCAGAACGAGCAGTACTTC	CASSLDPSQNEQYF
.	.	TRBV7-2	TRBJ1-2	TGTGCCAGCAGCCCAAGGAACGGGGGCTACACCTTC	CASSPRNGGYTF
.	.	TRBV6-2/TRBV6-3	TRBJ2-5	TGTGCCAGCAGTTCCACAGGGTTTGGGGAGACCCAGTACTTC	CASSSTGFGETQYF
.	.	TRBV20-1	TRBJ2-3	TGCAGTGCTAGATTCCCCCGGGGAAGCGGAGATACGCAGTATTTT	CSARFPRGSGDTQYF
.	.	TRBV12-3/TRBV12-4	TRBJ2-5	TGTGCCAGCAGCCCTCAAGGGATAGCGGAAAGCAAAGAGACCCAGTACTTC	CASSPQGIAESKETQYF
.	.	TRBV3-1	TRBJ2-7	TGTGCCAGCAGCCGGACAGCTAGCTCCTACGAGCAGTACTTC	CASSRTASSYEQYF
.	TRBD2	TRBV2	TRBJ2-3	TGTGCCAGCAGAAAGGGACTAGCGGGGCTCACAGATACGCAGTATTTT	CASRKGLAGLTDTQYF
.	.	TRBV29-1	TRBJ2-1	TGCAGCGTTGAAGATGGAGGGGTCGGGAGTGAGCAGTTCTTC	CSVEDGGVGSEQFF
.	.	TRBV5-6	TRBJ1-2	TGTGCCAGCAGCTTGGTCATGGTAGGGTCCGAGGATGGCTACACCTTC	CASSLVMVGSEDGYTF
.	.	TRBV12-3/TRBV12-4	TRBJ2-3	TGTGCCAGCAGTCGACCGGGCTCCCAGAGAGATACGCAGTATTTT	CASSRPGSQRDTQYF
.	.	TRBV9	TRBJ2-5	TGTGCCAGCAGCGTAGAAGAAAGCGGGTTTCAAGAGACCCAGTACTTC	CASSVEESGFQETQYF
.	.	TRBV7-2	TRBJ2-3	TGTGCCAGCCGCAGGAGCAACGCCTTCACAGATACGCAGTATTTT	CASRRSNAFTDTQYF
.	.	TRBV20-1	TRBJ2-7	TGCAGTGCTGGGGAACAGGATTACGAGCAGTACTTC	CSAGEQDYEQYF
few	TRBD1	TRBV7-8	TRBJ1-1	TGTGCCAGCAGCAAAGACAGGGACACTGAAGCTTTCTTT	CASSKDRDTEAFF
.	.	TRBV9	TRBJ2-3	TGTGCCAGCAGCGTAGTCGGGGGCAGGTTGACAGATACGCAGTATTTT	CASSVVGGRLTDTQYF